These 19 T cell receptor beta chains came from one sample sequenced in a study of shared clonotypes between healthy human individuals. Some clones are missing from TCRdb's copy, which holds only in-frame ones; the method was immunoSEQ multiplex PCR. The sample records 180,000 or so clones, roughly 93% being singletons. Sequencing was carried out using naive CD4+ T cells sorted from blood. The subset here: CD45RA+ positively selected. The receptors were sampled from a woman in her 30s in good health.

The chain carries TRBV13 and TRBJ2-7; 13 bases fit TRBD2. The CDR3 sequence is 16 residues long. Germline CDR1 and CDR2: PRHDT and FYEKMQ (reference sequence). After removal of 10 bases from V and 4 bases from J, the junction contained 13 bases not matched to a gene. The CDR3 is CATATSGRARAYEQYF. CDR3 coding DNA: TGTGCCACCGCCACTAGCGGGAGGGCAAGAGCGTACGAGCAGTACTTC.

This chain's CDR3 is CASSIDTVSAEKLFF. The CDR3 DNA reads as TGTGCCAGCAGTATTGACACCGTTTCAGCTGAAAAACTGTTTTTT. This chain uses TRBV2 with TRBJ1-4; D is uncertain. The V and J ends lost 5 bases and 7 bases respectively, with 17 bases between them. This CDR3 region has 15 residues. The germline gives CDR1 SNHLY, CDR2 FYNNEI. Full variable domain (remainder filled in from reference TRBV2 and TRBJ1-4): EPEVTQTPSHQVTQMGQEVILRCVPISNHLYFYWYRQILGQKVEFLVSFYNNEISEKSEIFDDQFSVERPDGSNFTLKIRSTKLEDSAMYFCASSIDTVSAEKLFFGSGTQLSVL.

This clone appeared a single time. The chain has TRBV27 and TRBJ1-2; 9 bases match TRBD1. The germline V gene encodes CDR1 MNHEY and CDR2 SMNVEV (reference sequence). V gave up 4 bases and J gave up 6 bases; unmatched junction bases: 9. The CDR3 runs to 15 residues. Here the CDR3 reads CASSSPTGGVDGYTF. The CDR3 bases are TGTGCCAGCAGTTCTCCTACAGGGGGCGTGGATGGCTACACCTTC.

The CDR3 nucleotides are TGTGCCAGCAGTGAGTCTGCGGGAGGGAACACCGGGGAGCTGTTTTTT. This codes for CASSESAGGNTGELFF. V and J are TRBV6-4 and TRBJ2-2; 8 nucleotides align to TRBD2. With 3 bases clipped from V and 1 base from J, the junction kept 4 bases outside the gene matches. The CDR3 sequence is 16 residues long. In germline, CDR1 is MRHNA, CDR2 SNTAGT.

Here the CDR3 DNA reads TGTGCCAGCTCACCGGTAGCGGGTAACCTTTACGAGCAGTACTTC. It codes for CASSPVAGNLYEQYF. The chain uses TRBV18 and TRBJ2-5; 7 bases line up with TRBD2. The DNA end is more similar to TRBJ2-7, so the J call may be wrong. This CDR3 comprises 15 residues. Per the germline V gene, CDR1 is KGHSH and CDR2 is LQKENI.

The genes are TRBV5-1 and TRBJ2-7; possibly TRBD1 for D (5 bases). CDR3 length equals 13 residues. V lost 0 bases and J lost 6, with 10 bases in between. Germline loops: CDR1 SGHRS, CDR2 YFSETQ. CDR3 sequence (DNA): TGCGCCAGCAGCTTGGCCACAGGCCGCGAGCAGTACTTC. Its translation: CASSLATGREQYF.

The chain recombines TRBV2 with TRBJ1-1; D possibly corresponds to TRBD1 (6 bases). Trimming removed 5 bases at V and 1 base at J, with 8 bases between. The germline gives CDR1 SNHLY, CDR2 FYNNEI. The CDR3 spans 13 residues. In DNA form, the CDR3 reads TGTGCCAGCAGTCAGGGGCAGAACACTGAAGCTTTCTTT. Its protein product is CASSQGQNTEAFF.

This clone was seen more than once but under ten times. The sample holds other DNA sequences that translate to the same CDR3. V gene TRBV18 combines with J gene TRBJ1-1, with D unclear. This CDR3 contains 13 residues. Trimming took 2 bases from V and 1 from J, leaving 5 bases between them. CDR1 and CDR2 (germline): KGHSH, LQKENI. The CDR3 bases are TGTGCCAGCTCACCAACAGAGAACACTGAAGCTTTCTTT. Encoded protein: CASSPTENTEAFF.

The J gene is TRBJ2-2, the V gene TRBV27, with a weak D call TRBD2 (5 bases). Trimming took off 10 bases at V and 5 bases at J, with 17 bases between the two ends. The germline gives CDR1 MNHEY, CDR2 SMNVEV (reference sequence). The CDR3 is 14 residues long. The CDR3 region has the DNA TGTGCCACCGCGAACGCGGGTGGAACCGGGGAGCTGTTTTTT. Amino acids: CATANAGGTGELFF.

The chain links TRBV5-1 to TRBJ1-1; D gene unclear. Germline V gives CDR1 SGHRS, CDR2 YFSETQ. This CDR3 spans 15 amino acids. The V end was cut by 4 bases, the J end by 0 bases, with 13 bases between. The CDR3 spells CASSLALGVNTEAFF. The CDR3 DNA reads TGCGCCAGCAGCCTGGCCTTGGGTGTGAACACTGAAGCTTTCTTT.

The chain carries TRBV10-3 and TRBJ1-3; D not resolved. The CDR3 length is 13 residues. Germline CDR1 ENHRY, CDR2 SYGVKD. V was shortened by 6 bases and J by 3 bases, with 9 bases between the two germline ends. The CDR3 region is CAISRTDGNTIYF. The CDR3 DNA reads as TGTGCCATCAGCCGGACCGATGGAAACACCATATATTTT.

The chain uses TRBV6-1 and TRBJ2-7, with 12 bases fitting TRBD2. The junction had 2 bases not matched to a gene; V was cut back by 3 bases and J by 2 bases. CDR1 is MNHNS, CDR2 SASEGT, per germline. The CDR3 has 15 residues. The CDR3 coding sequence is TGTGCCAGCAGTGACGGACTAGCGGGAACCTACGAGCAGTACTTC. Translation: CASSDGLAGTYEQYF.

This clone occurred a few times. V gene TRBV10-1 combines with J gene TRBJ2-7; 7 nucleotides line up with TRBD2. V shed 8 bases and J 4 bases; nucleotides not matched to a gene: 5. CDR1 and CDR2 from the germline V gene are WNHNN and SYGVQD (reference sequence). The CDR3 length is 12 residues. The CDR3 loop is CASGRERYEQYF. The CDR3 DNA reads TGCGCCAGCGGGCGGGAGCGGTACGAGCAGTACTTC.

CDR3 sequence reads: CASSSGGGGWTQYF. The CDR3 nucleotides are TGCGCCAGCAGCTCCGGAGGGGGTGGATGGACCCAGTACTTC. The chain is built from TRBV5-1 and TRBJ2-5, with D perhaps TRBD1 or TRBD2 (6 bases each). The V and J ends lost 3 bases and 7 bases respectively, with 16 bases between them. The V gene's germline CDR1 is SGHRS and CDR2 YFSETQ. The length of the CDR3 is 14 residues.

The genes are TRBV28 and TRBJ1-2; D call uncertain. The germline CDR1 and CDR2 sequences are MDHEN and SYDVKM. The CDR3 length is 13 residues. The V gene lost 4 bases and the J gene lost 8 bases, with 14 bases spanning the gap. CDR3 region: CASSWLQVGGYTF. The CDR3 DNA reads TGTGCCAGCAGTTGGTTGCAGGTGGGGGGCTACACCTTC.

V is TRBV19 and J is TRBJ1-1; a weak D match, TRBD1 (5 bases). Deletions cut 6 bases from V and 12 bases from J, with 17 bases between. Germline V lookup: CDR1 LNHDA, CDR2 SQIVND (reference sequence). This CDR3 spans 12 amino acids. For the CDR3, the DNA is TGTGCCAGTAGGAGTCTGGGGACTATCTCTTTCTTT. This translates into CASRSLGTISFF.

This clone was seen more than once but under ten times. The rearrangement links TRBV19 to TRBJ2-7, with D maybe TRBD2 (5 bases). This CDR3 has 13 residues. V gave up 3 bases and J gave up 5 bases, with 11 bases separating them. Germline assignment: CDR1 LNHDA and CDR2 SQIVND (reference sequence). CDR3 amino acids: CASSIRGKDEQYF. CDR3 coding DNA: TGTGCCAGTAGTATCCGGGGTAAGGACGAGCAGTACTTC.

J is TRBJ2-1 and V is TRBV28; the match to TRBD2 covers 9 bases. The V gene end was trimmed by 8 bases and the J gene end by 8 bases; junction bases not matched to a gene: 10. The CDR3 extends over 14 amino acids. Germline assignment: CDR1 MDHEN and CDR2 SYDVKM. CDR3 sequence: CASVLGTSRHEQFF. The CDR3 bases are TGTGCCAGCGTCCTCGGGACTAGCAGGCATGAGCAGTTCTTC.

This clone was detected only a few times. The chain uses TRBV2 and TRBJ2-7; 8 bases map to TRBD1. The CDR3 runs 13 residues. Germline V CDR1 and CDR2: SNHLY, FYNNEI. Trimming cost V 9 bases and J 7 bases; bases outside gene matches: 11. The CDR3 nucleotides read TGTGCCAGTCTCAGGACAGGGCTGAGGGAGCAGTACTTC. Translation gives CASLRTGLREQYF.